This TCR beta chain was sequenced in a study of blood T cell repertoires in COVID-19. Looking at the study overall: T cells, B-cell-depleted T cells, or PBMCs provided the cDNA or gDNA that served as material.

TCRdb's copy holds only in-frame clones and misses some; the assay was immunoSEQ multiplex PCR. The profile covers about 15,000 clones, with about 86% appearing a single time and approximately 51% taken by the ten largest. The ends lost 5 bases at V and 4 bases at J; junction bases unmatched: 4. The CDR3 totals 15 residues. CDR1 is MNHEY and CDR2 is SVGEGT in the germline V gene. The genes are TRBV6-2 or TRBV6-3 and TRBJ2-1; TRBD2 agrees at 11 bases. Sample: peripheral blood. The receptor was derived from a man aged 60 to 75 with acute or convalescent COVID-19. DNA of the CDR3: TGTGCCAGCAGTGCACTAGCGGGAGCATACAATGAGCAGTTCTTC. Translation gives CASSALAGAYNEQFF.